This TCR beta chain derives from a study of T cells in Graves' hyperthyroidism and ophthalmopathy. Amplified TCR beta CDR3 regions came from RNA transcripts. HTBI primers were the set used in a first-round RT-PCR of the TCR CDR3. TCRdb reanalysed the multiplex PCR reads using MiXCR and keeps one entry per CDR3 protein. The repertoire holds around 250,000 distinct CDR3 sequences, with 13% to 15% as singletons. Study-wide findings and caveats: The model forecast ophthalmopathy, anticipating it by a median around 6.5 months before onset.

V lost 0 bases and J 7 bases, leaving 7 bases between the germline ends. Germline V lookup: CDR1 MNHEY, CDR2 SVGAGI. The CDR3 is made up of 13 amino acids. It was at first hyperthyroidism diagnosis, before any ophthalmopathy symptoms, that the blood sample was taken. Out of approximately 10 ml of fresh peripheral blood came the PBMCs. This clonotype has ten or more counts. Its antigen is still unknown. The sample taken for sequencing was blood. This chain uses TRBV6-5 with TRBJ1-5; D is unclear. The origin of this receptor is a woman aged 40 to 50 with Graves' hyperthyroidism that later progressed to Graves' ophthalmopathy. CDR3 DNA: TGTGCCAGCAGTTACTCAGCGGACCAGCCCCAGCATTTT. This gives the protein CASSYSADQPQHF.